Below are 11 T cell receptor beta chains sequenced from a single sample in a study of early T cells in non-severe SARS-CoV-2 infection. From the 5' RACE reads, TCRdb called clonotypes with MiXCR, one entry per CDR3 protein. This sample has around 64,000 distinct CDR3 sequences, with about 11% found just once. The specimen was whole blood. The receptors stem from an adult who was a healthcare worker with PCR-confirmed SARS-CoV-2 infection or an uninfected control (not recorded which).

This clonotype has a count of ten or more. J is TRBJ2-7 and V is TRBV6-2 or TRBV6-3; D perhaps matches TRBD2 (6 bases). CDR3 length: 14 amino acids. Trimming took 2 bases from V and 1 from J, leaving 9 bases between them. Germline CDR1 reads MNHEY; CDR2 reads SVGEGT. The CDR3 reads CASSYRGGSYEQYF. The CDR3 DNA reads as TGTGCCAGCAGTTACCGGGGAGGTTCCTACGAGCAGTACTTC.

The CDR3 spells CASRPGVNEQFF. DNA of the CDR3: TGCGCCAGCAGACCGGGGGTCAATGAGCAGTTCTTC. The chain employs TRBV5-1 and TRBJ2-1; D is perhaps TRBD2 (6 bases). V lost 5 bases and J 6 bases, leaving 9 bases between the germline ends. The CDR3 length is 12 residues. Germline values: CDR1 SGHRS, CDR2 YFSETQ.

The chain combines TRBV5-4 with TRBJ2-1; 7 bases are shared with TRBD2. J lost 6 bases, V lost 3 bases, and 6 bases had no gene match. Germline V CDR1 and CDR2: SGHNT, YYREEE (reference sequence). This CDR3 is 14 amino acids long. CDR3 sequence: CASSSLGTTNEQFF. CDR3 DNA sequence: TGTGCCAGCAGCTCACTAGGGACTACCAATGAGCAGTTCTTC.

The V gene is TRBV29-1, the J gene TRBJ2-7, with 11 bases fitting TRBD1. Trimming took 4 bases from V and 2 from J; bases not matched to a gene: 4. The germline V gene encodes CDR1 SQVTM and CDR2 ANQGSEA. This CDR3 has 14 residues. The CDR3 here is CSVARDRGTYEQYF. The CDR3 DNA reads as TGCAGCGTTGCCCGGGACAGGGGGACCTACGAGCAGTACTTC.

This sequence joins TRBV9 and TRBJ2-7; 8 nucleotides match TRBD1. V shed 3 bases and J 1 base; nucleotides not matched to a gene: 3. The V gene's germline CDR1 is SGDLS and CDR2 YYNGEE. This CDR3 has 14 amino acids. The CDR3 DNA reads TGTGCCAGCAGCGCGACAGGGGCATCCTACGAGCAGTACTTC. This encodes CASSATGASYEQYF.

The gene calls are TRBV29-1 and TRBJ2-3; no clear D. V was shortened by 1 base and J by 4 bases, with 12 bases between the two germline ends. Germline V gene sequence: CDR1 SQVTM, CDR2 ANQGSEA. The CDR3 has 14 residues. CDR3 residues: CSVEVLGGSDTQYF. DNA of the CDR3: TGCAGCGTTGAAGTCCTGGGCGGATCAGATACGCAGTATTTT.

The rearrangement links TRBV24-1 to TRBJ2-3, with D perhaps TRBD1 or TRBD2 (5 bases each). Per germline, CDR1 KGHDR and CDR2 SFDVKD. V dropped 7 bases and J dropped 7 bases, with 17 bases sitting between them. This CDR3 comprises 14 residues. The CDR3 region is CATSRRDVENTQYF. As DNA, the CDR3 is TGTGCCACCAGCCGACGGGACGTCGAAAATACGCAGTATTTT.

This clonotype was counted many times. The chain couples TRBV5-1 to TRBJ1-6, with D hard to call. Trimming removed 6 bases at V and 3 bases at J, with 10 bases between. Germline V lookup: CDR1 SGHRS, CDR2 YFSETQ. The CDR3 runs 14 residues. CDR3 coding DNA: TGCGCCAGCAAGGCCTCCAGCTATAATTCACCCCTCCACTTT. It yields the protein CASKASSYNSPLHF.

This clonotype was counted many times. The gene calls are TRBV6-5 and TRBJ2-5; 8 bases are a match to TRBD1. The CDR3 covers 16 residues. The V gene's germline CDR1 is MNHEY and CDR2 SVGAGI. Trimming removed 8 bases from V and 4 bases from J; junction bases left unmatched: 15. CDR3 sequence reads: CASSDRQGRFGETQYF. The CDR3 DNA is TGTGCCAGCTCCGATCGACAGGGGAGGTTCGGAGAGACCCAGTACTTC.

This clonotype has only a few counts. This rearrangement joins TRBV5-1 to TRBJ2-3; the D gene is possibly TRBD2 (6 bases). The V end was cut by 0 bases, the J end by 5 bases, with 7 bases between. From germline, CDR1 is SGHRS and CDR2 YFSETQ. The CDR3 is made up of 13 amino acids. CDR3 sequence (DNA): TGCGCCAGCAGCTTGGCCGGGGGAGATACGCAGTATTTT. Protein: CASSLAGGDTQYF.

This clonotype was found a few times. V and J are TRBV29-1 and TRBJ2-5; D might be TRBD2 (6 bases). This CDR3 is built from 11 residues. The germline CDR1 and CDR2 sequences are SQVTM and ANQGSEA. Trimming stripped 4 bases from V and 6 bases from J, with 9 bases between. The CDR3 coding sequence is TGCAGCGTTGTGGGGGGTCAGACCCAGTACTTC. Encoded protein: CSVVGGQTQYF.